This T cell receptor (beta chain) came from a study of CD8+ T cells in alopecia areata. Study-level background: Tofacitinib administration persisted for 6 to 18 months, succeeded by 6 months off drug.

TCR sequencing used cDNA made by reverse transcription of extracted RNA. Clones were sequenced by immunoSEQ multiplex PCR, and TCRdb holds only the in-frame ones, with some missing. The data contain 120,000 or so clones, under 40% of them seen just once; the ten biggest clones take up 3.1%. V dropped 7 bases and J dropped 7 bases, with 11 bases sitting between them. CDR1 is SQVTM and CDR2 is ANQGSEA in the germline V gene. This CDR3 is 10 amino acids long. This clone occurred a few times. The source of this sequence is a human donor with alopecia areata. The rearrangement links TRBV29-1 to TRBJ2-7, with D possibly being TRBD1 (6 bases). Sample: CD4+ T cells sorted from blood. The DNA of the CDR3 is TGCAGCGGTGGGACACGAGAGCAGTACTTC. The encoded protein is CSGGTREQYF.